This T cell receptor beta chain was sequenced during a study of pediatric ulcerative colitis. In germline, CDR1 is LNHDA, CDR2 SQIVND (reference sequence). Trimming removed 5 bases from V and 7 bases from J; junction bases left unmatched: 13. The CDR3 spans 16 residues. Measured with immunoSEQ multiplex PCR; TCRdb has only the in-frame clones, and not every one. The table shows tens of thousands of clones, with less than 85% occurring only once. The clonotype originates from a girl aged 5-17 years with moderate ulcerative colitis. Sequenced input: blood. The rearrangement joins TRBV19 to TRBJ1-4, with TRBD1 matching 7 bases. As DNA, the CDR3 is TGTGCCAGTAGTTTTCCTCCGGGACAGAGCCGTGAAAAACTGTTTTTT. It encodes CASSFPPGQSREKLFF.